This is a list of T cell receptor beta chains from one sample in a study of PD-1 blockade in mismatch repair-deficient tumors. Assay used: immunoSEQ multiplex PCR; TCRdb lists only in-frame clones, some missing. The table includes tens of thousands of clones, around four fifths detected once. The sample here was peripheral blood, taken 2 weeks after starting pembrolizumab. All receptors derive from an adult with mismatch repair-deficient cancer. The CDR3 runs from the conserved cysteine through the conserved F or W. D genes are given only for firm matches. Expanded clones are given a class, and other clones once, few, many or no size at all.

cdr3_length d_call j_call clone_size v_call cdr3_nt cdr3_aa
16 TRBD1 TRBJ1-3 NA TRBV4-1 TGCGCCAGCAGCCTCGGGACAGGGAACGCTGGAAACACCATATATTTT CASSLGTGNAGNTIYF
17 TRBD2 TRBJ2-5 NA TRBV10-3 TGTGCCATCAGTGAACTAGCGGGAGGGGTGTACCAAGAGACCCAGTACTTC CAISELAGGVYQETQYF
15 TRBD1 TRBJ1-2 NA TRBV5-1 TGCGCCAGCACCTTTACCGGGACAGGGTCCTATGGCTACACCTTC CASTFTGTGSYGYTF
13 NA TRBJ2-7 NA TRBV13 TGTGCCAGCAGCTTAGGCCAGCGATACGAGCAGTACTTC CASSLGQRYEQYF
14 NA TRBJ2-4 few TRBV10-3 TGTGCCATCAGTGAAGGGGGAACCAAAAACATTCAGTACTTC CAISEGGTKNIQYF
15 NA TRBJ2-5 NA TRBV29-1 TGCAGCGTTGAAGAGGGCCTCCAGGTACAAGAGACCCAGTACTTC CSVEEGLQVQETQYF
16 NA TRBJ2-3 NA TRBV11-3 TGTGCCAGCAGCTCCTCGGGTAGCCGGAGCACAGATACGCAGTATTTT CASSSSGSRSTDTQYF
15 TRBD2 TRBJ2-7 NA TRBV27 TGTGCCAGCAGTTTACTAGCGGGCGCCCCCTACGAGCAGTACTTC CASSLLAGAPYEQYF
15 TRBD1 TRBJ1-5 NA TRBV15 TGTGCCACCAGCTCGGAGACAGGGGTACCCCAGCCCCAGCATTTT CATSSETGVPQPQHF
13 NA TRBJ2-1 NA TRBV11-3 TGTGCCAGCAGCTTAGGTTACTACAATGAGCAGTTCTTC CASSLGYYNEQFF
13 NA TRBJ2-7 NA TRBV15 TGTGCCACCAGCAGAGCAGAAACCTACGAGCAGTACTTC CATSRAETYEQYF
12 NA TRBJ2-7 NA TRBV30 TGTGCCTGGGGACAACCAGGCTACGAGCAGTACTTC CAWGQPGYEQYF
16 TRBD1 TRBJ1-5 NA TRBV28 TGTGCCAGCAGTTTACTCAGGGGGCTTGACAATCAGCCCCAGCATTTT CASSLLRGLDNQPQHF
18 TRBD2 TRBJ2-1 NA TRBV9 TGTGCCAGCAACTCGCAGCAGGAGGGGACTAGCAGGTACAATGAGCAGTTCTTC CASNSQQEGTSRYNEQFF
15 TRBD1 TRBJ1-1 NA TRBV27 TGTGCCAGCAGCATGAACAGGGGAGCGCACACTGAAGCTTTCTTT CASSMNRGAHTEAFF
17 NA TRBJ2-1 once TRBV28 TGTGCCAGCAGTGGTGCTGGGTCGAGGGACTCCTACAATGAGCAGTTCTTC CASSGAGSRDSYNEQFF
13 NA TRBJ2-7 few TRBV10-1 TGCGCCAGCAGTGAGACAGCTGCCTACGAGCAGTACTTC CASSETAAYEQYF
15 TRBD2 TRBJ2-3 NA TRBV7-2 TGTGCCAGCAGCCAACTAGCGGGGAACACAGATACGCAGTATTTT CASSQLAGNTDTQYF
17 NA TRBJ1-2 once TRBV12-2 TGTGCAAGTCGCTTAAAGGGGACAGCCGACCGTAAATATGGCTACACCTTC CASRLKGTADRKYGYTF
14 TRBD1 TRBJ2-3 NA TRBV19 TGTGCCAGTCGACAGGGGGGTGTCACAGATACGCAGTATTTT CASRQGGVTDTQYF
16 NA TRBJ1-1 NA TRBV5-1 TGCGCCAGCAGCTTGGGGCCCCATGGGGAAGGAACTGAAGCTTTCTTT CASSLGPHGEGTEAFF
10 NA TRBJ2-3 NA TRBV2 TGTGCCAGCGGTTCTGATACGCAGTATTTT CASGSDTQYF
13 NA TRBJ2-7 NA TRBV15 TGTGCCACCAGCAGAGACAGGGGCTACGAGCAGTACTTC CATSRDRGYEQYF
13 NA TRBJ1-1 NA TRBV11-3 TGTGCCAGCAGCTTAGCGGAAGACACTGAAGCTTTCTTT CASSLAEDTEAFF
16 TRBD2 TRBJ2-1 NA TRBV2 TGTGCCAGCAGTGGATTACTAGCGGGGGCCAACAATGAGCAGTTCTTC CASSGLLAGANNEQFF
15 TRBD1 TRBJ2-1 NA TRBV10-3 TGTGCCTCACACAGCCGGGACAGGGGGGACAATGAGCAGTTCTTC CASHSRDRGDNEQFF
14 NA TRBJ1-2 NA TRBV11-2 TGTGCCAGCAGCTTAGGCCGACAGGATAGAGGCTACACCTTC CASSLGRQDRGYTF
15 NA TRBJ1-1 NA TRBV19 TGTGCCAGTAGTATTAATCTCCCAGGAGGGATAAGAGCTTTCTTT CASSINLPGGIRAFF
14 NA TRBJ2-5 NA TRBV29-1 TGCAGCGTTGTTTTAGGGTGGGACCAAGAGACCCAGTACTTC CSVVLGWDQETQYF
11 NA TRBJ2-1 few TRBV25-1 TGTGCCAGCAGGGACTCGCAGGAGCAGTTCTTC CASRDSQEQFF
12 NA TRBJ2-2 NA TRBV5-5 TGTGCCAGCAGCTCTAGTACCGGGGAGCTGTTTTTT CASSSSTGELFF
14 NA TRBJ1-2 NA TRBV15 TGTGCCACCAGCAGAGTGGGCGGTGGCTATGGCTACACCTTC CATSRVGGGYGYTF
15 NA TRBJ2-5 NA TRBV12-5 TGTGCTAGTGGTCCCTTGGTGGGGGGCACGGAGACCCAGTACTTC CASGPLVGGTETQYF
13 NA TRBJ1-2 NA TRBV4-1 TGCGCCAGCAGCATCCCAGCTAACTATGGCTACACCTTC CASSIPANYGYTF
17 NA TRBJ2-5 once TRBV28 TGTGCCAGCAGTTCTTCCGTGGAGGGGTACAGGAAAGAGACCCAGTACTTC CASSSSVEGYRKETQYF
12 NA TRBJ2-1 NA TRBV5-1 TGCGCCAGCAGCTTGGTTTCTGGTGAGCAGTTCTTC CASSLVSGEQFF
14 NA TRBJ2-5 NA TRBV14 TGTGCCAGCAGCCAAGGGGCTAGGTCGGAGACCCAGTACTTC CASSQGARSETQYF
12 NA TRBJ2-7 NA TRBV29-1 TGCAGCGTTCTGGAGGGCCCTCGGGAGCAGTACTTC CSVLEGPREQYF
14 TRBD1 TRBJ2-3 NA TRBV4-1 TGCGCCAGCAGCCAGCTTACGGGACAGTATACGCAGTATTTT CASSQLTGQYTQYF
15 TRBD1 TRBJ1-4 many TRBV7-9 TGTGCCAGCAGTTTCCTGACAGGGGGCAATGAAAAACTGTTTTTT CASSFLTGGNEKLFF
18 NA TRBJ1-5 few TRBV6-1 TGTGCCAGCAGTGTGAGTCGGAGGCAGGGCTATAGCAATCAGCCCCAGCATTTT CASSVSRRQGYSNQPQHF
13 NA TRBJ2-1 few TRBV7-2 TGTGCCAGCAGCTGGGGGCTAGCCGGTGAGCAGTTCTTC CASSWGLAGEQFF
15 NA TRBJ1-1 NA TRBV11-2 TGTGCCAGCAGCTCACAGGGCCCTATGAACACTGAAGCTTTCTTT CASSSQGPMNTEAFF
14 NA TRBJ2-3 NA TRBV5-1 TGCGCCAGCAGATTACAGACTAGCACAGATACGCAGTATTTT CASRLQTSTDTQYF
17 TRBD2 TRBJ2-7 once TRBV11-2 TGTGCCAGCAGCCCCTATGTGGGAGCGGGAGTAATCCACGAGCAGTACTTC CASSPYVGAGVIHEQYF
15 NA TRBJ2-1 NA TRBV5-1 TGCGCCAGCAGCCCATCTTTACTCTTTCATAATGAGCAGTTCTTC CASSPSLLFHNEQFF
14 NA TRBJ1-1 NA TRBV5-6 TGTGCCAGCAGCTTGTTGGGCCCAAACACTGAAGCTTTCTTT CASSLLGPNTEAFF
16 NA TRBJ1-5 NA TRBV19 TGTGCCAGTAGTATTGGTTTAGGAATCCCCAATCAGCCCCAGCATTTT CASSIGLGIPNQPQHF
15 TRBD1 TRBJ1-2 NA TRBV7-6 TGTGCCAGCAGCCCTGGACAGGAGAAGGACTATGGCTACACCTTC CASSPGQEKDYGYTF
13 NA TRBJ1-3 few TRBV5-1 TGCGCCAGCAGCTCCTCTTTTGGAAACACCATATATTTT CASSSSFGNTIYF
16 TRBD2 TRBJ2-5 NA TRBV30 TGTGCCTGGAGTGTACCCTGGGCGGGAGTGGGGGAGACCCAGTACTTC CAWSVPWAGVGETQYF
15 NA TRBJ2-7 NA TRBV19 TGTGCCAGTAGTCCAGGAGGGAGCCCTCTCTACGAGCAGTACTTC CASSPGGSPLYEQYF
14 TRBD2 TRBJ2-7 NA TRBV5-5 TGTGCCAGCAGCAGATTAGCGGGAGGGTACGAGCAGTACTTC CASSRLAGGYEQYF
14 NA TRBJ1-2 NA TRBV19 TGTGCCAGTACCGATACACAGAATAACTATGGCTACACCTTC CASTDTQNNYGYTF
13 NA TRBJ2-4 NA TRBV19 TGTGCCAGTAGTGAGGGGAGTGGAAACATTCAGTACTTC CASSEGSGNIQYF
16 NA TRBJ2-7 NA TRBV19 TGTGCCAGTAAGCCACGCAGCGGGCAGTCGCATGGCGAGCAGTACTTC CASKPRSGQSHGEQYF
14 NA TRBJ2-7 once TRBV7-2 TGTGCCAGCGGGAGGGACACCGGCTCCTACGAGCAGTACTTC CASGRDTGSYEQYF